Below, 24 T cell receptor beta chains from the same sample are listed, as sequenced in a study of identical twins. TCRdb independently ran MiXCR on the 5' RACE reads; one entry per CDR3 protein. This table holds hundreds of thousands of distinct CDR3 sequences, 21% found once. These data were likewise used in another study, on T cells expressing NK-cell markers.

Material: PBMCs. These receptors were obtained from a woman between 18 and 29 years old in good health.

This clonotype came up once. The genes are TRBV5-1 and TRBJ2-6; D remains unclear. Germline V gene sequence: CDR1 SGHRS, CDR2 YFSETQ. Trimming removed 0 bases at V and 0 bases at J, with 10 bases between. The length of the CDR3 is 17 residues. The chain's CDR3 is CASSLVGDASGANVLTF. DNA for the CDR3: TGCGCCAGCAGCTTGGTGGGTGACGCCTCTGGGGCCAACGTCCTGACTTTC.

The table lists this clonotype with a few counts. In DNA form, the CDR3 reads TGCAGCGTTGGTTGGGGGAATGAGCAGTTCTTC. Encoded protein: CSVGWGNEQFF. This chain uses TRBV29-1 with TRBJ2-1, with D possibly being TRBD1 or TRBD2 (5 bases each). The CDR3 loop spans 11 amino acids. The germline gives CDR1 SQVTM, CDR2 ANQGSEA. The V end was cut by 4 bases, the J end by 7 bases, with 8 bases between.

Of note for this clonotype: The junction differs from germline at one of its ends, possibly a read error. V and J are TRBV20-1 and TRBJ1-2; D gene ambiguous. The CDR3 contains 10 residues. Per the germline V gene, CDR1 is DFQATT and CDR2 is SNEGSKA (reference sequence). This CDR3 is CSARNSGYTF. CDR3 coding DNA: TGCAGTGCTAGAAACTCTGGCTACACCTTC.

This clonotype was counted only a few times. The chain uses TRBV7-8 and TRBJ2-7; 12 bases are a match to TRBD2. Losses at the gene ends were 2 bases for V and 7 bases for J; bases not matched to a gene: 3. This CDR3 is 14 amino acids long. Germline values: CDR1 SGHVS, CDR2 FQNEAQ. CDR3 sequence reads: CASSLQGLAGEQYF. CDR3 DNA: TGTGCCAGCAGCTTACAAGGACTAGCGGGAGAGCAGTACTTC. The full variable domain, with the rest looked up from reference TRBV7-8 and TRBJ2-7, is GAGVSQSPRYKVAKRGQDVALRCDPISGHVSLFWYQQALGQGPEFLTYFQNEAQLDKSGLPSDRFFAERPEGSVSTLKIQRTQQEDSAVYLCASSLQGLAGEQYFGPGTRLTVT.

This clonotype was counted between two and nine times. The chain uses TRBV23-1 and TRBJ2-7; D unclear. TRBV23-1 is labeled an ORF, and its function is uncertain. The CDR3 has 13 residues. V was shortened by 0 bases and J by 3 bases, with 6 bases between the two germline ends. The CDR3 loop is CASSQSFDYEQYF. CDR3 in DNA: TGCGCCAGCAGTCAATCGTTCGACTACGAGCAGTACTTC.

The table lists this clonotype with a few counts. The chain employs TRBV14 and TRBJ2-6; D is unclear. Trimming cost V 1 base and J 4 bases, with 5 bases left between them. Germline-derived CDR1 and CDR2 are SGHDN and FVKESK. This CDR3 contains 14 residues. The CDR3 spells CASSQGRGANVLTF. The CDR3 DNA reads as TGTGCCAGCAGCCAAGGTCGCGGGGCCAACGTCCTGACTTTC.

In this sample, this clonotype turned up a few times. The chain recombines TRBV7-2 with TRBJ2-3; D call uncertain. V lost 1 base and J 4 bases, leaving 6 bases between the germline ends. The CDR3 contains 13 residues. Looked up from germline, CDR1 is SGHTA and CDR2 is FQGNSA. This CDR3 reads CASSLVDADTQYF. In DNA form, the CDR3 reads TGTGCCAGCAGCTTAGTGGACGCAGATACGCAGTATTTT.

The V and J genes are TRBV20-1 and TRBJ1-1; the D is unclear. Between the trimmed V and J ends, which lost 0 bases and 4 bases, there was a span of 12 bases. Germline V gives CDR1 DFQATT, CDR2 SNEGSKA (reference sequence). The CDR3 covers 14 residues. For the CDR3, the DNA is TGCAGTGCTAGAGATCGAGTTTCCCCCACTGAAGCTTTCTTT. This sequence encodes CSARDRVSPTEAFF.

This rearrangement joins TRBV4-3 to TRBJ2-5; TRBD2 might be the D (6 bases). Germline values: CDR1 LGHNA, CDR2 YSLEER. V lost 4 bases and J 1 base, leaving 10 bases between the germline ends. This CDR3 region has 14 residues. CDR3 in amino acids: CASSRRRGQETQYF. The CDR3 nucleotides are TGCGCCAGCAGCCGACGGAGGGGCCAAGAGACCCAGTACTTC.

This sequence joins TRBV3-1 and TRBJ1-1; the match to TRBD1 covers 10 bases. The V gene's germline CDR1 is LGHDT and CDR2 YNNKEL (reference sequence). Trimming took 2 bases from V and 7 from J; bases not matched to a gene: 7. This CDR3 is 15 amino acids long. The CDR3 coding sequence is TGTGCCAGCAGCCAATCCGGGACAGGGGCATTTGAAGCTTTCTTT. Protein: CASSQSGTGAFEAFF.

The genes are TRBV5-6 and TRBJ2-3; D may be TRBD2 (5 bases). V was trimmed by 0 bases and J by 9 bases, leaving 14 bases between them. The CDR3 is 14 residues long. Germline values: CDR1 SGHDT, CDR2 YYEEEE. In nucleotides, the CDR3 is TGTGCCAGCAGCTTGGGGGTAGGAGGTGGAACGCAGTATTTT. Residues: CASSLGVGGGTQYF.

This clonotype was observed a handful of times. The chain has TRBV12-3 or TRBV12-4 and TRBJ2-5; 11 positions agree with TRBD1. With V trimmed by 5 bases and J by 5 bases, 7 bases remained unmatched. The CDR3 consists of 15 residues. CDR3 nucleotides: TGTGCCAGCAGTATCTCCGGGACAGGGGGGGAGACCCAGTACTTC. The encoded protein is CASSISGTGGETQYF.

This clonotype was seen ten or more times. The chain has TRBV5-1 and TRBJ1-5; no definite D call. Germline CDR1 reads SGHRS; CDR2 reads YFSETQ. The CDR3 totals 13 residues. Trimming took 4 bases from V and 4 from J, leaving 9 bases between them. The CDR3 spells CASSGDGNQPQHF. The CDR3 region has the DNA TGCGCCAGCAGCGGTGACGGTAATCAGCCCCAGCATTTT.

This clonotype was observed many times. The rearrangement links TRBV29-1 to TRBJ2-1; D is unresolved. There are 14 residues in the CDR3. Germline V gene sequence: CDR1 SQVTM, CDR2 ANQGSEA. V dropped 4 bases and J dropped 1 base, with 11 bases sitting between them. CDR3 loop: CSVVIPASYNEQFF. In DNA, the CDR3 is TGCAGCGTTGTGATCCCGGCTTCCTACAATGAGCAGTTCTTC.

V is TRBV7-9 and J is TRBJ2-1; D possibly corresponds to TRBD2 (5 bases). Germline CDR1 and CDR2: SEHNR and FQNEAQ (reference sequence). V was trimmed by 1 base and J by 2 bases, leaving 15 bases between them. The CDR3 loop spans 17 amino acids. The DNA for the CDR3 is TGTGCCAGCAGCTTAGGGAGCCGAGGGAACGCCTACAATGAGCAGTTCTTC. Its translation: CASSLGSRGNAYNEQFF.

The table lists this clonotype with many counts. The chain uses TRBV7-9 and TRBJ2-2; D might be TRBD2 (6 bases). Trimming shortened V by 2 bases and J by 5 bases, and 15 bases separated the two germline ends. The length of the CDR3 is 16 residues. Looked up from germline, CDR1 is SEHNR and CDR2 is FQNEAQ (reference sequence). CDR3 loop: CASSLTPGEGTGELFF. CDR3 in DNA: TGTGCCAGCAGCTTAACTCCGGGAGAGGGGACCGGGGAGCTGTTTTTT.

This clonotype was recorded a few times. CDR3 DNA: TGTGCCAGCAGTTACGTGAGACGACATTCCCTTATCGGGGAGCTGTTTTTT. It translates to CASSYVRRHSLIGELFF. The chain is built from TRBV6-8 and TRBJ2-2; D unclear. Germline V gives CDR1 MNHGY, CDR2 SAAAGT. V lost 2 bases and J 7 bases, leaving 20 bases between the germline ends. The CDR3 consists of 17 residues.

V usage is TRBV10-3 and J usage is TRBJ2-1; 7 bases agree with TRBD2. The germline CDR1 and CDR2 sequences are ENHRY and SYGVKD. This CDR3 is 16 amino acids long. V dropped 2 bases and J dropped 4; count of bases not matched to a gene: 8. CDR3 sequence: CAISEPSGLRYNEQFF. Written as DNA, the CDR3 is TGTGCCATCAGTGAGCCGTCGGGACTACGATACAATGAGCAGTTCTTC.

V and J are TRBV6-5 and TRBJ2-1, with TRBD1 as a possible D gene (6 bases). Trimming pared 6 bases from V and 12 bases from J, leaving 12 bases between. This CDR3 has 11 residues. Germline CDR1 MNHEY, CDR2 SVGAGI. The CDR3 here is CASSDRIRQFF. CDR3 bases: TGTGCCAGCAGCGACAGGATTAGGCAGTTCTTC.

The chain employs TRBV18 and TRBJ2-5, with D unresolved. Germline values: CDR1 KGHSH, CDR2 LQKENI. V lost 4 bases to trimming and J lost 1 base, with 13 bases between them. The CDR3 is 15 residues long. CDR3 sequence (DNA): TGTGCCAGCTCACGACCGCATCTAGGCCAAGAGACCCAGTACTTC. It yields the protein CASSRPHLGQETQYF.

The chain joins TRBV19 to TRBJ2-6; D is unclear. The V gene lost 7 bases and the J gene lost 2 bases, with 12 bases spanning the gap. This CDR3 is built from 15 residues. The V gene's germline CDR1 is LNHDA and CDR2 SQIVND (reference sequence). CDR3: CASIPTGTGANVLTF. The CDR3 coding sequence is TGTGCCAGTATACCGACGGGTACTGGGGCCAACGTCCTGACTTTC.

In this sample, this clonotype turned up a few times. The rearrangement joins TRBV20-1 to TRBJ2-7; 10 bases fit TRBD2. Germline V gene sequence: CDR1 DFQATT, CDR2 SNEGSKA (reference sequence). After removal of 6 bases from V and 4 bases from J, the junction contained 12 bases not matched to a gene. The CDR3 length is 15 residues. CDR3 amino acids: CSATGGGTSEYEQYF. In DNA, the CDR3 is TGCAGTGCAACAGGGGGGGGGACTAGCGAGTACGAGCAGTACTTC.

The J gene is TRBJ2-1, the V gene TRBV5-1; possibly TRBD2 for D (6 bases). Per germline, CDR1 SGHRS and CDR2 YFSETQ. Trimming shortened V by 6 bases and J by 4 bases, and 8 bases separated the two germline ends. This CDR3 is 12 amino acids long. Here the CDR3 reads CASKEGYNEQFF. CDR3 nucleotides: TGCGCCAGCAAGGAGGGTTACAATGAGCAGTTCTTC.

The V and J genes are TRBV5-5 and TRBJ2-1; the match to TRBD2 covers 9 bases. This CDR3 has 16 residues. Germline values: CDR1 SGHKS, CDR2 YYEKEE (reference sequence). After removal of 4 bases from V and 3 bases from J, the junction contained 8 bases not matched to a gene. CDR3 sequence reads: CASSAQAGGHYNEQFF. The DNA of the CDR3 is TGTGCCAGCAGCGCTCAAGCGGGGGGACACTACAATGAGCAGTTCTTC.